This T cell receptor (beta chain) was found in a study of shared clonotypes between healthy human individuals (dated by TCRdb to between 2020 and 2021). Regarding the study in general: A couple of women and three men aged 18 to 49 years were included in the cohort. To increase sequencing depth and limit assay-specific biases, different laboratories used diverse techniques to prepare libraries and sequence TCR repertoires. For each donor, CD4 naive and CD4 memory were each run on three plates, CD8 naive on two plates, and CD8 memory on one plate. Between about 0.94 and 8.9 billion PBMCs per donor were obtained by leukapheresis. To estimate repertoire size and how much clonotype sharing occurs between individuals, the study deeply sequenced the blood TCR repertoires of roughly 5 healthy adults. On the study overall, not on this receptor specifically: The small number of donors limited the genetic and exposure-history diversity represented. Larger estimated clonotype richness was generally found for naive subsets than for memory subsets. Compared with non-shared clonotypes, clonotypes shared by all four sorted-subset donors had higher generation probabilities. Sampling was restricted to blood, and TCR repertoires in tissue are likely to differ from TCR repertoires in blood. Based on pairwise subsampling, the degree of clonotype sharing among donors was expected to be affected by sequencing depth. Even with the large sequencing depth, rarefaction of the sorted-subset datasets indicated that sequencing was incomplete. About 4.5% of naive CD4, 3.5% of naive CD8, about 2.4% of memory CD4, and 0.35% to 0.5% of memory CD8 clonotypes were shared across a few donors.

Including cysteine and phenylalanine, the CDR3 has 14 amino acids. This entry keeps only the CDR3 DNA: 42 bases, framed from base 1. CDR1 and CDR2 are read off the germline V gene as LGHNA and YNFKEQ. Deletion took 1 base off V and 5 bases off J, with a span of 11 bases between the germline ends. Using the deep immunoSEQ assay, TCR CDR3 regions were amplified from genomic DNA by multiplex PCR. Extracted genomic DNA from each cell subset was distributed evenly across all wells of several immunoSEQ 96-well plates, and each plate was treated as a replicate. For sorted subsets, about 200 ng genomic DNA, equal to some 28,000 T cell genomes, was loaded into each replicate PCR. Purified libraries were measured with a Qubit 3.0 fluorometer, size-checked on a Bioanalyzer 2100, and measured again with the KAPA Library Quantification kit. A separate single-read 150-cycle Illumina NextSeq 550 flow cell was used to sequence each immunoSEQ 96-well plate. In the source study's methods: The immunoSEQ output contained only junctional sequences without quality scores, so filtering could not match that applied to full-length reads. Sequences were annotated with PyIR, a Python wrapper for IgBLAST v1.9, using IMGT germline references to assign V/J genes and CDR3. Reads were filtered out if the reads had weak V/J assignments (E-value above 1e-6), no CDR3, stop codons, out-of-frame junctions, or ambiguous translated residues. V3J clonotypes were defined as sequences sharing an identical inferred V gene, J gene, and CDR3 amino acid sequence. Percentage overlap between repertoires was calculated by dividing the number of shared unique clonotypes by the size of the smaller repertoire. Repertoire richness was assessed with RTK rarefaction, the Chao1 estimator, and Recon v2.1 estimates of unobserved clonotypes. Generation probabilities for all TCRbeta clonotypes obtained by the gDNA method from a handful of donors were computed using OLGA. TCRdb obtained this table from immuneACCESS and retained in-frame rearrangements with V and J assigned. These tables miss some clones; where compared with another copy, unresolved V genes account for less than half of the shortfall, and the remainder is unexplained. Clone size and the V and J calls come from that table; the DNA yielded D and trimming. The sample includes about 2.4 million clones, with more than 85% observed a single time. About 0.34% of the sample is in the top ten clones.

The donors were healthy, HIV-negative adults who had no recently reported acute infections or vaccinations. Every donor was a Caucasian adult residing in Nashville, Tennessee, USA. Magnetic negative selection was used to enrich CD4+ T cells, after which naive cells were positively selected on CD45RA and the negative fraction became the memory subset. After blood collection by leukapheresis, PBMCs were isolated using Ficoll-Histopaque density gradient centrifugation and then cryopreserved in the vapor phase of liquid nitrogen. Analytical flow cytometry was used to check the purity and quantity of every magnetically sorted T cell population. Genomic DNA was isolated from each sorted fraction and quantified by UV absorbance on a Nanodrop 2000c. On this clone itself: Its antigen is currently not known. Within one base of it there is no much larger clone, and no base qualities were kept.

The chain links TRBV4-2 with TRBJ1-1; D gene: possibly TRBD1, on 5 matching bases. This receptor was identified in a man younger than 35 in good health. Some clones in this sample may be carry-over from other donors' samples. Material: naive CD4+ T cells from PBMCs. The cell subset or site label here, explained by the study, means: CD45RA+ positively selected. CDR3 reads: CASSQGGVQTEAFF. The nucleotides read TGTGCCAGCAGCCAAGGGGGCGTCCAGACTGAAGCTTTCTTT.